Presented here are 17 T cell receptor beta chains from one specimen sequenced in a study of cytomegalovirus exposure and HLA in healthy donors. PCR used 60 Vbeta primers and 13 Jbeta primers. The data were produced by immunoSEQ multiplex PCR, yet TCRdb's version contains in-frame clones alone and is incomplete. Of 85,000 to 120,000 clones listed, about two thirds are singletons. Material: PBMCs. The source of these receptors is a boy aged 5-17 years in good health and CMV-seronegative.

The V and J genes are TRBV28 and TRBJ1-4; tentatively, D is TRBD1 (5 bases). The CDR3 runs 16 residues. Germline-derived CDR1 and CDR2 are MDHEN and SYDVKM. Between the trimmed V and J ends, which lost 7 bases and 6 bases, there was a span of 21 bases. The CDR3 DNA follows: TGTGCCAGCATCAAAATTGGGGGGGAACGTGATGAAAAACTGTTTTTT. This gives the protein CASIKIGGERDEKLFF.

The rearrangement links TRBV30 to TRBJ1-2; D may be TRBD1 (6 bases). Trimming removed 0 bases at V and 7 bases at J, with 12 bases between. Germline lookup yields CDR1 GTSNPN and CDR2 SVGIG (reference sequence). This CDR3 spans 13 amino acids. The CDR3 loop reads CAWSVESRGGYTF. The CDR3 coding sequence is TGTGCCTGGAGTGTTGAGAGCAGGGGTGGCTACACCTTC.

This clone was recorded once. The chain combines TRBV6-5 with TRBJ1-2; D may be TRBD1 (6 bases). Germline-derived CDR1 and CDR2 are MNHEY and SVGAGI. This CDR3 is built from 16 residues. V was clipped by 2 bases and J by 4 bases, with 17 bases between them. The CDR3 sequence: CASSYPKPGGGYGYTF. The DNA of the CDR3 is TGTGCCAGCAGTTACCCTAAACCGGGGGGCGGCTATGGCTACACCTTC.

The chain is built from TRBV29-1 and TRBJ1-2; 7 nucleotides align to TRBD1. Losses at the gene ends were 3 bases for V and 7 bases for J; bases not matched to a gene: 2. The CDR3 has 11 residues. Germline V gene data show CDR1 as SQVTM and CDR2 as ANQGSEA. CDR3 amino acids: CSVDRGIGYTF. DNA for the CDR3: TGCAGCGTTGACAGGGGGATTGGCTACACCTTC.

The rearrangement uses TRBV5-1 and TRBJ2-3; TRBD2 might be the D (5 bases). The CDR3 contains 13 residues. V dropped 2 bases and J dropped 4 bases, with 8 bases sitting between them. Per the germline V gene, CDR1 is SGHRS and CDR2 is YFSETQ. The CDR3 loop is CASSFGRADTQYF. CDR3 coding DNA: TGCGCCAGCAGCTTTGGGCGGGCAGATACGCAGTATTTT.

The chain combines TRBV5-4 with TRBJ2-5; D is unresolved. There are 16 residues in the CDR3. CDR1 SGHNT and CDR2 YYREEE come from the germline V gene (reference sequence). V shed 0 bases and J shed 5 bases, with 17 bases lying between them. CDR3 in amino acids: CASSLDVLRVKETQYF. The CDR3 DNA reads TGTGCCAGCAGCTTGGATGTACTACGGGTTAAGGAGACCCAGTACTTC.

The genes are TRBV28 and TRBJ2-7; D is possibly TRBD2 (7 bases). With 2 bases removed from V and 4 bases from J, the gap between germline ends came to 15 bases. Germline V gives CDR1 MDHEN, CDR2 SYDVKM. CDR3 length: 15 residues. CDR3 in DNA: TGTGCCAGCAGTTTAGTCGGGGGGCCAATTTACGAGCAGTACTTC. It codes for CASSLVGGPIYEQYF.

The chain has TRBV18 and TRBJ1-5; TRBD1 matches at 7 bases. This CDR3 comprises 14 residues. Trimming cost V 5 bases and J 5 bases; bases outside gene matches: 6. Germline CDR1 reads KGHSH; CDR2 reads LQKENI. CDR3 bases: TGTGCCAGCTCAGCGGGACAGTCTTATCAGCCCCAGCATTTT. Translation gives CASSAGQSYQPQHF.

This clone has more than one count but fewer than ten. The V gene is TRBV28, the J gene TRBJ2-7; 9 positions agree with TRBD2. The junction had 16 bases not matched to a gene; V was cut back by 6 bases and J by 1 base. The germline V gene has CDR1 MDHEN and CDR2 SYDVKM. The CDR3 covers 18 residues. The CDR3 DNA reads TGTGCCAGCAGGGGGGGTAGGCTAGCGGGGTGGACTTCCTACGAGCAGTACTTC. As protein: CASRGGRLAGWTSYEQYF.

This chain links TRBV7-2 with TRBJ1-1; D remains ambiguous. Trimming took off 1 base at V and 0 bases at J, with 6 bases between the two ends. Germline values: CDR1 SGHTA, CDR2 FQGNSA. CDR3 size: 14 residues. CDR3 region: CASSLDSMNTEAFF. CDR3 DNA: TGTGCCAGCAGCTTAGACAGCATGAACACTGAAGCTTTCTTT.

This clone was detected once. V usage is TRBV5-1 and J usage is TRBJ2-3; TRBD1 might be the D (5 bases). Looked up from germline, CDR1 is SGHRS and CDR2 is YFSETQ. V lost 0 bases, J lost 4 bases, and 9 bases lay in between. CDR3 length equals 14 residues. The CDR3 bases are TGCGCCAGCAGCTTGGGGGGCGCGGCAGATACGCAGTATTTT. This codes for CASSLGGAADTQYF.

The genes are TRBV7-8 and TRBJ2-7; the match to TRBD1 covers 7 bases. Unmatched junction bases numbered 8, after V lost 3 bases and J lost 0 bases. Germline values: CDR1 SGHVS, CDR2 FQNEAQ. This CDR3 is 16 amino acids long. DNA of the CDR3: TGTGCCAGCAGCTTCCCAGGACAGGAATACTCCTACGAGCAGTACTTC. It is translated as CASSFPGQEYSYEQYF.

The chain couples TRBV15 to TRBJ2-7; no firm D call. This CDR3 is 14 amino acids long. Per germline, CDR1 LNHNV and CDR2 YYDKDF (reference sequence). V was cut by 0 bases and J by 0 bases, with 6 bases left in between. CDR3 loop: CATSRERSSYEQYF. Here the CDR3 DNA reads TGTGCCACCAGCAGAGAGCGGAGCTCCTACGAGCAGTACTTC.

This clone came up a few times. V is TRBV28 and J is TRBJ1-2; D perhaps matches TRBD1 (6 bases). Germline CDR1 and CDR2: MDHEN and SYDVKM. Trimming cost V 5 bases and J 1 base, with 11 bases left between them. CDR3 length: 14 amino acids. The CDR3 sequence: CASSPTGHNYGYTF. CDR3 DNA: TGTGCCAGCAGTCCGACAGGCCATAACTATGGCTACACCTTC.

V is TRBV27 and J is TRBJ2-7; no clear D. Germline CDR1 and CDR2: MNHEY and SMNVEV (reference sequence). V shed 6 bases and J shed 4 bases, with 10 bases lying between them. CDR3 length: 12 amino acids. The CDR3 nucleotides are TGTGCCAGCAGCCGCCCCGGGTACGAGCAGTACTTC. Translated: CASSRPGYEQYF.

This rearrangement joins TRBV27 to TRBJ1-1, with 8 bases aligning to TRBD1. CDR1 MNHEY and CDR2 SMNVEV come from the germline V gene (reference sequence). The V and J ends lost 2 bases and 7 bases, in that order; junction bases with no gene match: 3. The CDR3 totals 13 residues. The CDR3 reads CASSLQGADEAFF. CDR3 sequence (DNA): TGTGCCAGCAGTTTACAGGGGGCGGATGAAGCTTTCTTT.

The genes are TRBV28 and TRBJ1-5, with D possibly TRBD1 on 6 matching bases. The CDR3 is made up of 15 amino acids. V lost 6 bases, J lost 2 bases, and 14 bases lay in between. CDR1 and CDR2 from the germline V gene are MDHEN and SYDVKM. The CDR3 nucleotides read TGTGCCAGCAGCTCCCAGGGGCAGGGCAATCAGCCCCAGCATTTT. This sequence encodes CASSSQGQGNQPQHF.